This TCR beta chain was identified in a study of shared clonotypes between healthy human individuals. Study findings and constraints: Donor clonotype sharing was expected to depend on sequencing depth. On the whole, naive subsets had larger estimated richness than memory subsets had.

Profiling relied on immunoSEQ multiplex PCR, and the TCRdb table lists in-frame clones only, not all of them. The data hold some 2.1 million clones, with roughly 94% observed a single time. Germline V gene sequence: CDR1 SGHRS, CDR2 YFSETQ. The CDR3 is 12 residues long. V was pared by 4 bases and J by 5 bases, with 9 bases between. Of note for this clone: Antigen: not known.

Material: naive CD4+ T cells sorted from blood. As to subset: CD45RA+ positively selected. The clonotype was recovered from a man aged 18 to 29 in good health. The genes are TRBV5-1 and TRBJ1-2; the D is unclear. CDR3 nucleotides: TGCGCCAGCAGCGCGGACGGTTATGGCTACACCTTC. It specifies CASSADGYGYTF.